The sequence of this T cell receptor (beta chain) was determined in a study of blood T cell repertoires in COVID-19. The protocol was immunoSEQ multiplex PCR, while the TCRdb copy is restricted to in-frame clones and leaves out a portion. The data contain some 200,000 clones, over 75% of them singletons. The sequence came from a woman aged 80 or over with acute or convalescent COVID-19. Sequenced sample: peripheral blood.

CDR3 nucleotides: TGCAGCATGGGACAGGGGGGGGCTGAAGCTTTCTTT. Protein: CSMGQGGAEAFF. V is TRBV29-1 and J is TRBJ1-1, with 11 bases aligning to TRBD1. Germline V gene lookup returns CDR1 SQVTM and CDR2 ANQGSEA. This CDR3 has 12 amino acids. The V gene end was trimmed by 8 bases and the J gene end by 6 bases; junction bases not matched to a gene: 5.